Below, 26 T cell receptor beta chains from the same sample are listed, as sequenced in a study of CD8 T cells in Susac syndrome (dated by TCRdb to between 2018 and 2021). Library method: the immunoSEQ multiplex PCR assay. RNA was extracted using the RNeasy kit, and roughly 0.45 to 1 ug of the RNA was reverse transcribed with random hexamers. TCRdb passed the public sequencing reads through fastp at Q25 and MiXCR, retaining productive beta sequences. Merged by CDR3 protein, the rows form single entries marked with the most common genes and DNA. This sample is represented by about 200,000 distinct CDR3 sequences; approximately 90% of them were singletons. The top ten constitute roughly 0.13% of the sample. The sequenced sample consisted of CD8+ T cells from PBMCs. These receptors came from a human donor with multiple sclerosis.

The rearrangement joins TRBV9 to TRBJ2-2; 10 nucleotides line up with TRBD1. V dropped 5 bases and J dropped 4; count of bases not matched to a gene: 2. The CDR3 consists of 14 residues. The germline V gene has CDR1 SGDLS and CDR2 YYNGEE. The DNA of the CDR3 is TGTGCCAGCAGGACAGGGGGCAGCACCGGGGAGCTGTTTTTT. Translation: CASRTGGSTGELFF.

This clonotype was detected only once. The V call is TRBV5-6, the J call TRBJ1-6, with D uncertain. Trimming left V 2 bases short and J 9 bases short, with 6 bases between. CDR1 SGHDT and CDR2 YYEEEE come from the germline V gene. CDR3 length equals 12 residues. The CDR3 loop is CASSFGVSPLHF. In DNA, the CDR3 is TGTGCCAGCAGCTTTGGGGTTTCACCCCTCCACTTT.

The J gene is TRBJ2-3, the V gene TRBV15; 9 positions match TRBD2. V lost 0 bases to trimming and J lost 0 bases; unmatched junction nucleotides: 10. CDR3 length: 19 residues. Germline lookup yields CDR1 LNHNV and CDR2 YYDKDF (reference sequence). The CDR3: CATSRDLVAGALSTDTQYF. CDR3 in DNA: TGTGCCACCAGCAGAGATCTCGTAGCGGGGGCGTTGAGCACAGATACGCAGTATTTT.

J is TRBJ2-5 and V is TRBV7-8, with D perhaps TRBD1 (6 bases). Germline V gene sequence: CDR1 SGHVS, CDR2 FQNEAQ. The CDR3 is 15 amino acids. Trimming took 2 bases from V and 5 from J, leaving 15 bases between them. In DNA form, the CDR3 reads TGTGCCAGCAGCTTAAGGGCAGGGGTAGGGGAGACCCAGTACTTC. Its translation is CASSLRAGVGETQYF.

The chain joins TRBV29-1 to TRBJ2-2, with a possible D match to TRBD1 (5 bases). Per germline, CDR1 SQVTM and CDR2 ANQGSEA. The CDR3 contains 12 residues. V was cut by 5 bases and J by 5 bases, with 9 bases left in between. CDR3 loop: CSVWGGTGELFF. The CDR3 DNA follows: TGCAGCGTTTGGGGCGGAACCGGGGAGCTGTTTTTT.

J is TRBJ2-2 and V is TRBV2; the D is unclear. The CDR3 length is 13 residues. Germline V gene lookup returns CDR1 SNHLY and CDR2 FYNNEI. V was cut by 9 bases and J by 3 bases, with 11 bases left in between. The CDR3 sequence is CASPTPDTGELFF. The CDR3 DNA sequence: TGTGCCAGTCCGACCCCAGACACCGGGGAGCTGTTTTTT.

The CDR3 loop is CASSVRVNLHGYTF. DNA of the CDR3: TGTGCCAGCAGCGTCAGGGTGAACCTCCATGGCTACACCTTC. The rearrangement joins TRBV2 to TRBJ1-2, with a weak D call TRBD1 (5 bases). This CDR3 region has 14 residues. The germline V gene has CDR1 SNHLY and CDR2 FYNNEI. V lost 6 bases and J 6 bases, leaving 17 bases between the germline ends.

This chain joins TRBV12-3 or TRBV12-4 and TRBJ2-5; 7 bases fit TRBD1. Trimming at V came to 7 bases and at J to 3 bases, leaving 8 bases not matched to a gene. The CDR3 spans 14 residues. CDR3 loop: CASTFGTAEETQYF. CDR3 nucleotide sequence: TGTGCCAGCACATTCGGGACAGCGGAAGAGACCCAGTACTTC.

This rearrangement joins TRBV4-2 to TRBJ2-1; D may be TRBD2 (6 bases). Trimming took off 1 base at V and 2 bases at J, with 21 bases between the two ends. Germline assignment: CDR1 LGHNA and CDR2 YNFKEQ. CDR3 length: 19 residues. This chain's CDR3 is CASSQGSGERSLPYNEQFF. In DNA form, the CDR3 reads TGTGCCAGCAGCCAAGGCTCGGGGGAGCGCTCCCTTCCCTACAATGAGCAGTTCTTC.

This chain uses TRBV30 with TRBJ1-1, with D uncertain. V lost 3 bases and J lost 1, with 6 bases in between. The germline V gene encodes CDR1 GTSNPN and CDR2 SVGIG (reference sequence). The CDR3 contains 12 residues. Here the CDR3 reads CAWSEKNTEAFF. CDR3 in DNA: TGTGCCTGGAGCGAGAAGAACACTGAAGCTTTCTTT.

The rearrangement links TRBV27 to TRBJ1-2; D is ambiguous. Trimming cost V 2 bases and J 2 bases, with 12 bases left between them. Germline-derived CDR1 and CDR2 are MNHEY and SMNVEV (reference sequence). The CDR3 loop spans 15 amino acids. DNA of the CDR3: TGTGCCAGCAGTTTAGGGGATGGTGGAAACTATGGCTACACCTTC. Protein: CASSLGDGGNYGYTF.

CDR3 sequence reads: CASSPSTMNTEAFF. As DNA, the CDR3 is TGTGCCAGCTCACCATCAACTATGAACACTGAAGCTTTCTTT. The chain combines TRBV18 with TRBJ1-1; D call uncertain. Trimming shortened V by 2 bases and J by 0 bases, and 7 bases separated the two germline ends. The CDR3 contains 14 residues. Germline V lookup: CDR1 KGHSH, CDR2 LQKENI.

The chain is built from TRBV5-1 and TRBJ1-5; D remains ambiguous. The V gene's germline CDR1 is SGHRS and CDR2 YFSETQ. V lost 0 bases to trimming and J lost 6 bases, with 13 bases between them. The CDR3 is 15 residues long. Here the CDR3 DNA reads TGCGCCAGCAGCTTGGTCCCGGGCGAAATTCAGCCCCAGCATTTT. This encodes CASSLVPGEIQPQHF.

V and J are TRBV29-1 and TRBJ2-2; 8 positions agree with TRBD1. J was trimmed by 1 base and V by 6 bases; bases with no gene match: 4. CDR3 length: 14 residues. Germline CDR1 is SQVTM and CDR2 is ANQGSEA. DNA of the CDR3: TGCAGCGTATTTGGACAGGGGAACACCGGGGAGCTGTTTTTT. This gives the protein CSVFGQGNTGELFF.

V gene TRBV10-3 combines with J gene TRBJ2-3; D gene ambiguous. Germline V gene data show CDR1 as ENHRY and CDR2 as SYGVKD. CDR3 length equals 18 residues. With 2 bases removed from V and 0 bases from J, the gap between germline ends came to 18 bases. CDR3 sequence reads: CAISEGEDFFTSTDTQYF. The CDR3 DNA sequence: TGTGCCATCAGTGAGGGAGAGGATTTTTTTACTAGCACAGATACGCAGTATTTT.

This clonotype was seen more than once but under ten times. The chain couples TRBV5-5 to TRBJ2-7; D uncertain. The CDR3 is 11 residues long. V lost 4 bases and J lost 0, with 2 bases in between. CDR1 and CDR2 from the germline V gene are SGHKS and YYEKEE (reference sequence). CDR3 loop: CASSASYEQYF. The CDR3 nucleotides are TGTGCCAGCAGCGCCTCCTACGAGCAGTACTTC.

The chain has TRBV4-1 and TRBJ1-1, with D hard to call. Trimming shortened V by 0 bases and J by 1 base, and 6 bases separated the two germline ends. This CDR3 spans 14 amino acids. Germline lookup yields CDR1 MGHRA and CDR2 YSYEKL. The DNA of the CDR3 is TGCGCCAGCAGCCAAGAACCAGGGAACACTGAAGCTTTCTTT. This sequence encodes CASSQEPGNTEAFF.

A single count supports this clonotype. This chain's CDR3 is CASGSSEGEKLFF. CDR3 nucleotides: TGTGCTAGTGGTTCCAGTGAGGGCGAAAAACTGTTTTTT. This rearrangement joins TRBV12-5 to TRBJ1-4; D is unclear. This CDR3 is built from 13 residues. V was clipped by 4 bases and J by 8 bases, with 11 bases between them. The V gene's germline CDR1 is LGHNT and CDR2 FRNRAP.

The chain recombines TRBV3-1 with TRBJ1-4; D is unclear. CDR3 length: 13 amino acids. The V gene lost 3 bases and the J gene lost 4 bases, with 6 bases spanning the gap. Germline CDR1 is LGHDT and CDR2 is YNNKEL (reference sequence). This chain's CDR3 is CASSHADNEKLFF. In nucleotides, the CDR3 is TGTGCCAGCAGCCATGCTGATAATGAAAAACTGTTTTTT.

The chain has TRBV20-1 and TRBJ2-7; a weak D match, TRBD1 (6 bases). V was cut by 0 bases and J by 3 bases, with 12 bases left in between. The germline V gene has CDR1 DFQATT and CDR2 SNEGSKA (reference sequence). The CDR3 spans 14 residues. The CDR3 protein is CSARDRTAIYEQYF. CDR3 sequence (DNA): TGCAGTGCTAGAGATAGGACAGCAATCTACGAGCAGTACTTC.

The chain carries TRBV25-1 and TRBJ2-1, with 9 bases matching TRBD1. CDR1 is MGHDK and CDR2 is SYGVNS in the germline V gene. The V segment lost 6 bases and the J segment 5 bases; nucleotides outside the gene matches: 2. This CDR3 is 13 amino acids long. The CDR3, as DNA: TGTGCCAGCAGAGACAGGGGGGACAATGAGCAGTTCTTC. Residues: CASRDRGDNEQFF. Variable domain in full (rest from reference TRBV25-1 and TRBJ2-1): EADIYQTPRYLVIGTGKKITLECSQTMGHDKMYWYQQDPGMELHLIHYSYGVNSTEKGDLSSESTVSRIRTEHFPLTLESARPSHTSQYLCASRDRGDNEQFFGPGTRLTVL.

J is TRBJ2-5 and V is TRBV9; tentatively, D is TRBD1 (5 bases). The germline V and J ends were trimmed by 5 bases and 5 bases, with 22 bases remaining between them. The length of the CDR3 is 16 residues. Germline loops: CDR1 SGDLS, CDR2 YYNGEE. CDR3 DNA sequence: TGTGCCAGCAGTACACACCTCGTGGGGCCCCGGGAGACCCAGTACTTC. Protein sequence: CASSTHLVGPRETQYF.

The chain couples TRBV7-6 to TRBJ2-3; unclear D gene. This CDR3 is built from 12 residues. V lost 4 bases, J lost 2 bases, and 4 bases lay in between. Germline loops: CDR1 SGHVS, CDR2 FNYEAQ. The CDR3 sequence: CASSWATDTQYF. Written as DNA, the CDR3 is TGTGCCAGCAGCTGGGCCACAGATACGCAGTATTTT.

The CDR3 DNA sequence: TGTGCCAGCAGCCAAGTCCCACGGCGGGACAACATTTTGGGGGTTGGCTACGAGCAGTACTTC. Translation gives CASSQVPRRDNILGVGYEQYF. The rearrangement links TRBV14 to TRBJ2-7; possibly TRBD1 or TRBD2 for D (6 bases each). The CDR3 length is 21 residues. Germline V CDR1 and CDR2: SGHDN, FVKESK. Trimming took 1 base from V and 3 from J, leaving 31 bases between them.

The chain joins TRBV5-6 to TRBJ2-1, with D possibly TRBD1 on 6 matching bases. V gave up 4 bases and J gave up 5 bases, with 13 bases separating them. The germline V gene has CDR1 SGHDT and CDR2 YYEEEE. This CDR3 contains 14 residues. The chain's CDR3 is CASSPVDSNNEQFF. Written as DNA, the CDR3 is TGTGCCAGCAGCCCTGTGGACAGCAACAATGAGCAGTTCTTC.

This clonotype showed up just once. The CDR3 loop is CASFLASGNNEQFF. The CDR3 region has the DNA TGTGCCTCCTTTCTTGCTAGCGGGAACAATGAGCAGTTCTTC. V is TRBV7-9 and J is TRBJ2-1; TRBD2 matches at 9 bases. From germline, CDR1 is SEHNR and CDR2 FQNEAQ (reference sequence). J gave up 5 bases and V 11 bases, and 10 bases lay outside the gene matches. The CDR3 length is 14 residues. The full variable domain, with the rest looked up from reference TRBV7-9 and TRBJ2-1, is DTGVSQNPRHKITKRGQNVTFRCDPISEHNRLYWYRQTLGQGPEFLTYFQNEAQLEKSRLLSDRFSAERPKGSFSTLEIQRTEQGDSAMYLCASFLASGNNEQFFGPGTRLTVL.